This record covers a single T cell receptor beta chain. In its sample, this clone was seen once. The target of this receptor is not known. The record has no base qualities; no much larger clone is one base away. In the same sample, other DNA sequences code for this CDR3. The germline V gene yields MNHEY for CDR1 and SVGAGI for CDR2. Inclusive of the bounding cysteine and phenylalanine, the CDR3 is 14 residues long. Only the CDR3 DNA is retained, 42 bases long and in frame from the first base. After removal of 6 bases from V and 8 bases from J, the junction retains 9 bases not matched to a gene. The data were obtained in a study of Ad26.COV2.S vaccination and SARS-CoV-2 variants (dated by TCRdb to about 2021). The study in broad terms: Vaccine-arm donors came from COV1001, a multicentre, randomized, double-blind, placebo-controlled phase I-IIa trial of Ad26.COV2.S in healthy adults. Ad26.COV2.S was administered intramuscularly at a dose of 5x10^10 or 1x10^11 viral particles, either as one shot or as two shots given 56 days apart. The specificity and breadth of SARS-CoV-2-reactive T cell receptors after Ad26.COV2.S vaccination were assessed by TCRbeta repertoire sequencing. The TCR-sequenced set comprised around 30 samples: 19 Ad26.COV2.S vaccine recipients, 5 placebo recipients and 8 SARS-CoV-2 convalescent individuals. Trial participants were randomized into five groups of five: low-dose or high-dose Ad26.COV2.S given once or twice, or placebo on both occasions. Investigators remained blinded to trial group allocation during experiments and outcome assessment. Broader findings and caveats from the paper: According to the authors, total T cell responses may have been underestimated by the TCR breadth and depth analyses. Compared with placebo recipients, Ad26.COV2.S recipients showed higher spike-specific TCR breadth (P = 0.0014). After vaccination, spike-specific CD8+ and CD4+ T cell responses were reported to show substantial breadth. Comparable non-spike TCR breadth was observed between vaccine and placebo recipients, consistent with only spike being contained in the vaccine. The study was not powered to compare responses between vaccine doses or regimens.

The sample's treatment or condition label, in plain terms: around 19 received Ad26.COV2.S at low or high dose, single or two shots; about 5 received placebo; per-sample allocation not given. For vaccine and placebo recipients, the sequenced repertoires came from samples collected on day 63 after the first injection. Between 29 July and 7 August 2020, Cohort 1b enrolled 20 to 30 adults aged 18-55 years at one site in Boston, USA. Ad26.COV2.S was a replication-incompetent adenovirus type 26 vector expressing a prefusion-stabilized SARS-CoV-2 spike protein from the original Wuhan strain. The immunoSEQ Assay was used to sequence TCRbeta CDR3 regions. After extraction, genomic DNA underwent amplification by bias-controlled multiplex PCR, followed by high-throughput sequencing. Turning to the authors' computational methods: To quantify the absolute abundance of every unique TCRbeta CDR3 region, sequences were collapsed and filtered. Usable DNA was measured by amplifying reference genes present in all nucleated cells, and TCRbeta template counts were normalized to that usable DNA to estimate T cell fraction. Repertoire TCRs were annotated as SARS-CoV-2-specific by exact matching of V gene, CDR3 amino acid sequence and J gene to a known reactive TCR set. The reference SARS-CoV-2 TCR set came from MIRA and was filtered for enrichment in COVID-19-positive ImmuneCODE repertoires, removing public or cross-reactive TCRs. Using the MIRA antigens, annotated TCRs were further analysed by specific ORF or by position within an ORF. Breadth was defined as annotated unique rearrangements over total unique productive rearrangements; depth was the summed frequency of those rearrangements. Two-sided Wilcoxon rank-sum tests were used to compare TCR breadth between groups. TCRdb limited this immuneACCESS table to in-frame rearrangements with V and J called. A share of clones is missing; checked studies link under half to unresolved V genes, and the rest is unexplained. V, J and clone size are those of that table, while D and trimming were read from the DNA. The sample data list 430,000 or so clones, and 90% of these were observed just once. In total, the top ten clones hold 12% of the sample.

The sequencing used peripheral blood, collected in a trial of Ad26.COV2.S vaccine versus placebo. This TCR derives from a person between 18 and 65 years old who received the Ad26.COV2.S COVID-19 vaccine or a placebo. The chain is encoded by TRBV6-5 joined to TRBJ1-4; 7 bases in between match TRBD1. At the DNA level, the sequence is TGTGCCAGCAGCTACGACAGGGTCCGGGAAAAACTGTTTTTT. The translation is CASSYDRVREKLFF.